The sequence of this T cell receptor beta chain was determined in a study of blood T cells in healthy people across ages. Study findings and constraints: Whereas aged donors had fewer naive CD4+ cells, long-lived donors had more of them and higher diversity. Across the age range, TCR beta diversity per million T cells fell in a roughly linear way.

This clonotype appeared a few times. What it binds is not known. Then a second PCR, running roughly 7 to 11 cycles, was carried out with a sample-barcoded 5' primer and a J-beta primer mix. TCRdb itself ran the 5' RACE reads through MiXCR, one entry per CDR3 protein. Of hundreds of thousands of distinct CDR3 sequences listed, under 25% are singletons. Sequences were obtained from blood. The TCR originated in a man aged 65-85 years in good health.

The CDR3 DNA follows: TGCAGCGTTAGGGGGATGGCCAAAAACATTCAGTACTTC. Translating it yields CSVRGMAKNIQYF. This chain uses TRBV29-1 with TRBJ2-4; D may be TRBD1 (6 bases). Trimming took off 5 bases at V and 1 base at J, with 9 bases between the two ends. In germline, CDR1 is SQVTM, CDR2 ANQGSEA. The CDR3 extends over 13 amino acids.